This T cell receptor beta chain was recovered during a study of blood T cell repertoires in COVID-19. The CDR3 loop spans 14 amino acids. Unmatched junction bases numbered 7, after V lost 7 bases and J lost 1 base. The germline V gene has CDR1 WSHSY and CDR2 SAAADI. Original processing methods: By means of reference gene primer amplification, nucleated cell counts were estimated. Measured with immunoSEQ multiplex PCR; TCRdb has only the in-frame clones, and not every one. The DNA gave D and trimming, while V, J and clone size come from that table. The data contain 250,000 or so clones, around nine tenths of them singletons. Enrollees, roughly 18 to 89 years old, lived in 24 US areas. Cohort 3 donors were reported recovered after two negative PCRs, clearance, or symptom resolution.

Sequenced: PBMCs or T cells enriched from blood (not recorded which). The TCR comes from a man aged 30 to 45 who had recovered from COVID-19. This rearrangement joins TRBV10-2 to TRBJ2-7, with TRBD2 matching 7 bases. CDR3 bases: TGCGCCAGCACCGATCCTAGCGGATCCTACGAGCAGTACTTC. Its translation: CASTDPSGSYEQYF.